This T cell receptor (beta chain) was obtained from a study of blood T cell repertoires in COVID-19. Here immunoSEQ multiplex PCR was the method, and the copy in TCRdb shows in-frame clones only, minus some. This table has about 200,000 clones, roughly nine tenths appearing once. Between the trimmed V and J ends, which lost 10 bases and 0 bases, there was a span of 17 bases. The CDR3 runs to 15 residues. CDR1 is MNHEY and CDR2 is SMNVEV in the germline V gene (reference sequence). This sequence joins TRBV27 and TRBJ2-3; D is perhaps TRBD2 (5 bases). This receptor was obtained from a woman in her 70s with acute or convalescent COVID-19. Input material: peripheral blood. For the CDR3, the DNA is TGTGCCACTCGCCCGGGGTCTCATAGCACAGATACGCAGTATTTT. Translated, it gives CATRPGSHSTDTQYF.